A single sample gave rise to the 5 T cell receptor beta chains below, sequenced in a study of PD-L1 blockade in urothelial cancer. TCRdb's copy holds only in-frame clones and misses some; the assay was immunoSEQ multiplex PCR. This sample yields 100,000 to 150,000 clones, of which about 81% are seen a single time; roughly 3.5% belongs to the top ten. Time point in this sample: pretreatment peripheral blood. Sample: PBMCs, taken around atezolizumab (anti-PD-L1) treatment. The source of these receptors is a man in his fifties or sixties with urothelial cancer.

The chain joins TRBV19 to TRBJ1-4; 8 positions agree with TRBD1. The J segment lost 3 bases and the V segment lost 5 bases, leaving 8 bases of the junction unmatched. This CDR3 contains 16 residues. Germline CDR1 reads LNHDA; CDR2 reads SQIVND (reference sequence). The CDR3 sequence is CASSAYRGSANEKLFF. CDR3 nucleotides: TGTGCCAGTAGTGCGTACAGGGGGTCGGCTAATGAAAAACTGTTTTTT. The full variable domain, completed using reference TRBV19 and TRBJ1-4, is DGGITQSPKYLFRKEGQNVTLSCEQNLNHDAMYWYRQDPGQGLRLIYYSQIVNDFQKGDIAEGYSVSREKKESFPLTVTSAQKNPTAFYLCASSAYRGSANEKLFFGSGTQLSVL.

The rearrangement joins TRBV7-2 to TRBJ2-3; 14 nucleotides agree with TRBD2. The J segment lost 7 bases and the V segment lost 1 base, leaving 7 bases of the junction unmatched. Germline V gene sequence: CDR1 SGHTA, CDR2 FQGNSA. The length of the CDR3 is 17 residues. DNA of the CDR3: TGTGCCAGCAGCTTAGTTGCTGGGACTAGCGGGAGCAATACGCAGTATTTT. Its protein is CASSLVAGTSGSNTQYF.

The rearrangement links TRBV7-9 to TRBJ1-1; D gene uncertain. The CDR3 sequence is 16 residues long. V lost 5 bases, J lost 1 base, and 17 bases lay in between. The germline V gene has CDR1 SEHNR and CDR2 FQNEAQ (reference sequence). CDR3 residues: CASSPTGRAGNTEAFF. The CDR3, as DNA: TGTGCCAGCAGCCCTACGGGTAGAGCGGGGAACACTGAAGCTTTCTTT.

This clone has ten or more counts. Other nucleotide sequences in the sample specify the same CDR3. The chain joins TRBV5-6 to TRBJ2-3; 8 bases map to TRBD2. The V gene end was trimmed by 1 base and the J gene end by 1 base; junction bases not matched to a gene: 2. This CDR3 is 15 amino acids long. CDR1 is SGHDT and CDR2 is YYEEEE in the germline V gene. CDR3 bases: TGTGCCAGCAGCTTGAGCGGGAGTGGCACAGATACGCAGTATTTT. It codes for CASSLSGSGTDTQYF. The full variable domain, its missing parts supplied by reference TRBV5-6 and TRBJ2-3, is DAGVTQSPTHLIKTRGQQVTLRCSPKSGHDTVSWYQQALGQGPQFIFQYYEEEERQRGNFPDRFSGHQFPNYSSELNVNALLLGDSALYLCASSLSGSGTDTQYFGPGTRLTVL.

The chain has TRBV6-1 and TRBJ1-3, with D tentatively TRBD1 (6 bases). CDR3 length: 14 amino acids. V lost 6 bases to trimming and J lost 4 bases, with 13 bases between them. Germline V gene sequence: CDR1 MNHNS, CDR2 SASEGT. The CDR3 sequence is CASSDTGNGNTIYF. DNA for the CDR3: TGTGCCAGCAGCGATACAGGGAACGGAAACACCATATATTTT.